The sequence of this T cell receptor beta chain was determined in a study of T-cell reconstitution after alpha-beta-depleted transplantation in children. Whole-study results and caveats: Reportedly, only several hundred clones from non-depleted graft cells drove alpha-beta T-cell counts at about two months. One year post-transplant, T-cell counts and diversity were largely derived from T cells produced anew.

A remark on this clonotype: Antigen unknown.

Between the trimmed V and J ends, which lost 4 bases and 0 bases, there was a span of 12 bases. The CDR3 spans 14 residues. The germline V gene has CDR1 SQVTM and CDR2 ANQGSEA. The authors prepared the TCRbeta library with unique molecular identifiers. TCRdb independently ran MiXCR on the PCR reads; one entry per CDR3 protein. The table shows about 600,000 distinct CDR3 sequences, with approximately 13% occurring only once. V gene TRBV29-1 combines with J gene TRBJ2-5; D may be TRBD2 (5 bases). Sample: PBMCs, mostly from graft donor cells, taken 360 days after TCRalphabeta/CD19-depleted stem cell transplant. The sequence came from a male patient aged 10-17 years who had a stem cell transplant for acute myeloid leukemia, so the T cells may come from the graft donor. The CDR3 spells CSVGPAADQETQYF. The CDR3 DNA is TGCAGCGTTGGTCCAGCGGCCGACCAAGAGACCCAGTACTTC.